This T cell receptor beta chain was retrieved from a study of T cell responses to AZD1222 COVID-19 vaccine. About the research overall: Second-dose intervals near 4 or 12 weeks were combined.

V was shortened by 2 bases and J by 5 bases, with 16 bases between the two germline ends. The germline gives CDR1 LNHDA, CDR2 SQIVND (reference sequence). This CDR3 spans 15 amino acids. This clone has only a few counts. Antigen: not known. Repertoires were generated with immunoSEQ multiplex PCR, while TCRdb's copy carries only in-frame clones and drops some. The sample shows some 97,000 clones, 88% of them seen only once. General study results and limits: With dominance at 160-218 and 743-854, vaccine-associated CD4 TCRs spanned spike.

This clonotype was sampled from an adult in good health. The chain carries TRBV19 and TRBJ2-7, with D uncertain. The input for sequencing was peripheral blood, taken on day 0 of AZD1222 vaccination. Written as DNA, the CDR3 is TGTGCCAGTAGTATAACCCAAGGTAGATGGGACGAGCAGTACTTC. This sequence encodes CASSITQGRWDEQYF.